Sequencing of this TCR beta chain was carried out in a study of cytomegalovirus exposure and HLA in healthy donors. Whole-study results and caveats: With high specificity and sensitivity, the classifier reportedly diagnosed cytomegalovirus status. Subsequent analysis found a tendency for first-cohort TCR clusters to co-occur within the 95 to 150 validation repertoires. Most TCRs appeared rarely, but some public TCRs recurred in many donors. Investigators reported 164 TCR beta chains as tied to cytomegalovirus.

Comment on this clone: Its antigen is not known.

CDR1 and CDR2 (germline): SEHNR, FQNEAQ (reference sequence). The CDR3 consists of 16 residues. Unmatched junction bases numbered 12, after V lost 5 bases and J lost 2 bases. Assay used: immunoSEQ multiplex PCR; TCRdb lists only in-frame clones, some missing. The sample gives approximately 160,000 clones, roughly 89% of which show up once; 4% to 5% is in the top ten. The source of this sequence is a man between 18 and 29 years old in good health and CMV-seropositive. The chain recombines TRBV7-9 with TRBJ2-7, with 7 bases matching TRBD1. Sequenced input: PBMCs. The CDR3 loop reads CASSTSDRQGAYEQYF. For the CDR3, the DNA is TGTGCCAGCAGCACTTCTGATAGGCAGGGGGCCTACGAGCAGTACTTC. The entire variable domain, with the rest obtained from reference TRBV7-9 and TRBJ2-7, is as follows: DTGVSQNPRHKITKRGQNVTFRCDPISEHNRLYWYRQTLGQGPEFLTYFQNEAQLEKSRLLSDRFSAERPKGSFSTLEIQRTEQGDSAMYLCASSTSDRQGAYEQYFGPGTRLTVT.